This T cell receptor (beta chain) was identified in a study of STAT3 mutations in large granular lymphocyte leukemia. The assay was immunoSEQ multiplex PCR, and TCRdb's table has in-frame clones only and misses some. Here the sample spans 8,300 or so clones, roughly 91% being singletons. For this clone: Its antigen remains unidentified.

CDR3 length equals 16 residues. V gave up 3 bases and J gave up 3 bases, with 16 bases separating them. Germline CDR1 ENHRY, CDR2 SYGVKD. Study-level results: In T-cell large granular lymphocyte leukemia, about half of patients showed multiple immunodominant subclonotypes.

The sequenced material came from peripheral blood mononuclear cells. This chain connects TRBV10-3 to TRBJ2-3, with D perhaps matching TRBD2 (6 bases). The origin of this receptor is a middle-aged man with T-cell large granular lymphocyte leukemia. Some clones in this sample may be carry-over from other donors' samples. The DNA of the CDR3 is TGTGCCATCAGTGACCAGGGCGGGACGGCTACAGATACGCAGTATTTT. This encodes CAISDQGGTATDTQYF.